This TCR beta chain is drawn from a study of T cells after yellow fever vaccination. Study summary: SMART-Seq v4 Ultra Low Input prepared the low-cell-number fractions.

Regarding the study as a whole: Most clones from primary vaccination were detected again post-booster (approximately 97% CD4, 88% CD8).

This clonotype was recorded a few times. Its target is unknown. TCRdb reprocessed the 5' RACE reads with MiXCR, giving one entry per CDR3 protein. The top ten clones hold around 3.5% of a sample with over 250,000 distinct CDR3 sequences, about 5.2% of them seen once. The sequenced sample was CD4+ T cells sorted from PBMCs, obtained on the day of the yellow fever booster vaccination. This sequence originates from a man between 18 and 29 years old who received the YFV17D yellow fever vaccine.

The CDR3 here is CASSLLAGNPDTQYF. The CDR3 DNA is TGTGCCAGCAGCTTACTAGCGGGGAACCCAGATACGCAGTATTTT. The chain couples TRBV7-9 to TRBJ2-3; TRBD2 matches at 9 bases. The CDR3 is made up of 15 amino acids. Germline loops: CDR1 SEHNR, CDR2 FQNEAQ (reference sequence). Trimming took 2 bases from V and 4 from J; bases not matched to a gene: 4. Combining the CDR3 with reference TRBV7-9 and TRBJ2-3 gives the whole variable domain DTGVSQNPRHKITKRGQNVTFRCDPISEHNRLYWYRQTLGQGPEFLTYFQNEAQLEKSRLLSDRFSAERPKGSFSTLEIQRTEQGDSAMYLCASSLLAGNPDTQYFGPGTRLTVL.